The T cell receptor beta chain under discussion was sequenced for a study of T-cell reconstitution after alpha-beta-depleted transplantation in children. This clonotype turned up a few times. The CDR3 runs to 15 residues. The germline V gene encodes CDR1 SGHAT and CDR2 FQNNGV. The trim removed 5 bases at V and 6 bases at J, leaving 9 bases unmatched. Molecular barcoding with unique molecular identifiers was used for the TCRbeta library. Using its own MiXCR run on the PCR reads, TCRdb lists one record per CDR3 protein. The table records about 400,000 distinct CDR3 sequences, approximately 20% of them present only once.

This specimen consisted of PBMCs from the stem cell graft donor, obtained from the stem cell graft. The receptor was derived from a human donor who donated a stem cell graft to a child with acute myeloid leukemia. The J gene is TRBJ2-3, the V gene TRBV11-2; 9 bases are shared with TRBD1. The CDR3 loop reads CASSTYRGLGDTQYF. CDR3 nucleotides: TGTGCCAGCAGCACCTACAGGGGGCTTGGGGATACGCAGTATTTT.